A single TCR beta chain is shown here with its context. The antigen is not known. Every participating donor contributed approximately 10 milliliters of peripheral blood through a draw. The data were obtained in a study of blood T cells in healthy people across ages. Study-wide results and caveats: Estimates of diversity drawn from one million T cells were considered underestimates. Long-lived donors had more naive CD4+ cells and higher diversity than aged donors.

The authors ran a second PCR of about 6 to 11 cycles using a sample-barcoded 5' primer and a J-beta primer mix. Any given sample supplied a minimum of 2.5 million CDR3-containing paired-end reads. Using its own MiXCR run on the 5' RACE reads, TCRdb lists one record per CDR3 protein. Found here are about 780,000 distinct CDR3 sequences, 46% of them singletons; the top ten hold 15% to 20%. Germline V gives CDR1 LNHDA, CDR2 SQIVND (reference sequence). Trimming removed 1 base at V and 6 bases at J, with 9 bases between. The CDR3 extends over 13 amino acids. The material sequenced was blood. The sequence was obtained from a man at least 80 years old in good health. The J gene is TRBJ1-2, the V gene TRBV19; maybe TRBD1 (5 bases). The CDR3 DNA follows: TGTGCCAGTAGTATAGGGCAGGGAAATGGCTACACCTTC. Its protein product is CASSIGQGNGYTF.